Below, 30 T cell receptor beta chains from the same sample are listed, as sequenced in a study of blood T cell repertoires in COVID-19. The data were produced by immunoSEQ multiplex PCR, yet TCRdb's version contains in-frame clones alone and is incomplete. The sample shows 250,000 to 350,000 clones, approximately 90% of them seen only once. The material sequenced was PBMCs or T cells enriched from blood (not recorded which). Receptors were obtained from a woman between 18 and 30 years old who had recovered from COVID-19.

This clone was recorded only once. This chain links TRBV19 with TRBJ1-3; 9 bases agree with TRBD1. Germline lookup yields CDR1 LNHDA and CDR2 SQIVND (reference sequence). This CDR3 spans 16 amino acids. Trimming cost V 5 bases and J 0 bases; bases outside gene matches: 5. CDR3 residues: CASSPDRGTSGNTIYF. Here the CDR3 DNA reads TGTGCCAGTAGTCCGGACAGGGGCACCTCTGGAAACACCATATATTTT.

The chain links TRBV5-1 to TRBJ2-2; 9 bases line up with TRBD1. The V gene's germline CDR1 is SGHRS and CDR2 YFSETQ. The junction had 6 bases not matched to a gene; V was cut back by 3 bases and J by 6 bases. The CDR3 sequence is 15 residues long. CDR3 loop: CASSWGTGLSGELFF. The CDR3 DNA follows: TGCGCCAGCAGCTGGGGGACAGGGTTGTCCGGGGAGCTGTTTTTT. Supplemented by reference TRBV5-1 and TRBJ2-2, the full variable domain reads KAGVTQTPRYLIKTRGQQVTLSCSPISGHRSVSWYQQTPGQGLQFLFEYFSETQRNKGNFPGRFSGRQFSNSRSEMNVSTLELGDSALYLCASSWGTGLSGELFFGEGSRLTVL.

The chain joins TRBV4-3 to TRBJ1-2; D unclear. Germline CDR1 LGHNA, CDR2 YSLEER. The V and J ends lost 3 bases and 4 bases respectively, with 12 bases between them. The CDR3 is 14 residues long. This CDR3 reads CASSHRGASYGYTF. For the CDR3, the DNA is TGCGCCAGCAGCCACCGGGGAGCCTCCTATGGCTACACCTTC.

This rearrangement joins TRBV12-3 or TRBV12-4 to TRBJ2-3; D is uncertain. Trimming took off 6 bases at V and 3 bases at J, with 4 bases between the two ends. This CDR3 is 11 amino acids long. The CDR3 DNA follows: TGTGCCAGCAGACTGACAGATACGCAGTATTTT. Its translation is CASRLTDTQYF.

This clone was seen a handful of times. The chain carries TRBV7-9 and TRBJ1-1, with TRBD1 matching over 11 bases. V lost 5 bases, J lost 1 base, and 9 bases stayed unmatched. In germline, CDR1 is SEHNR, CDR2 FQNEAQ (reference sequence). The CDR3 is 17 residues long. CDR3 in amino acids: CASSPTGQGARNTEAFF. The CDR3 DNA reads TGTGCCAGCAGCCCTACCGGACAGGGGGCACGGAACACTGAAGCTTTCTTT. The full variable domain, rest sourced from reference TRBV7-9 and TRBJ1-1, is DTGVSQNPRHKITKRGQNVTFRCDPISEHNRLYWYRQTLGQGPEFLTYFQNEAQLEKSRLLSDRFSAERPKGSFSTLEIQRTEQGDSAMYLCASSPTGQGARNTEAFFGQGTRLTVV.

The CDR3 DNA reads as TGTGCCAGCAGCCCCTCGGACAGGGTCGGCGGCTACACCTTC. It codes for CASSPSDRVGGYTF. V gene TRBV6-5 combines with J gene TRBJ1-2, with 8 nucleotides matching TRBD1. The CDR3 covers 14 residues. Germline CDR1 is MNHEY and CDR2 is SVGAGI. With V trimmed by 6 bases and J by 8 bases, 11 bases remained unmatched.

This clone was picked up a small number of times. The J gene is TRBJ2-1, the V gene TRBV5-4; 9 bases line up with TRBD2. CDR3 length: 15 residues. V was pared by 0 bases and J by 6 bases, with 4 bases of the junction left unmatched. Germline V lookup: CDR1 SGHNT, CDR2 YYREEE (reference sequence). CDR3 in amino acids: CASSLGSGRANEQFF. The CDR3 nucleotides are TGTGCCAGCAGCTTGGGTAGCGGGAGAGCCAATGAGCAGTTCTTC.

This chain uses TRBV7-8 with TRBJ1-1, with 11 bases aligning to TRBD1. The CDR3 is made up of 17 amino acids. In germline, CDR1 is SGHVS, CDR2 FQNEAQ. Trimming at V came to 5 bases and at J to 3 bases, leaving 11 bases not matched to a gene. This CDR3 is CASSPRDRGVGDTEAFF. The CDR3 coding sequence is TGTGCCAGCAGCCCCAGGGACAGGGGGGTAGGGGACACTGAAGCTTTCTTT. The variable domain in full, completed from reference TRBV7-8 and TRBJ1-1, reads GAGVSQSPRYKVAKRGQDVALRCDPISGHVSLFWYQQALGQGPEFLTYFQNEAQLDKSGLPSDRFFAERPEGSVSTLKIQRTQQEDSAVYLCASSPRDRGVGDTEAFFGQGTRLTVV.

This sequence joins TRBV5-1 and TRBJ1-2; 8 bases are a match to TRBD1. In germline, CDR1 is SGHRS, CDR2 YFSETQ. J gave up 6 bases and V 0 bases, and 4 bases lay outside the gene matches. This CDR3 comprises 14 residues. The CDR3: CASSLDQGADGYTF. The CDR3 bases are TGCGCCAGCAGCTTGGATCAGGGGGCTGATGGCTACACCTTC. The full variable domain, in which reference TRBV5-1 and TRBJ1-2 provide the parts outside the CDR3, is KAGVTQTPRYLIKTRGQQVTLSCSPISGHRSVSWYQQTPGQGLQFLFEYFSETQRNKGNFPGRFSGRQFSNSRSEMNVSTLELGDSALYLCASSLDQGADGYTFGSGTRLTVV.

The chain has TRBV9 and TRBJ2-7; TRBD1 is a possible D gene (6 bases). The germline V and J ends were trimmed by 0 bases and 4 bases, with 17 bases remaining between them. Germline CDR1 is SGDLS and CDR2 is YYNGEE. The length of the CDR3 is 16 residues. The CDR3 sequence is CASSVGGVGHGYEQYF. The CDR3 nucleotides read TGTGCCAGCAGCGTAGGGGGAGTGGGACACGGGTACGAGCAGTACTTC. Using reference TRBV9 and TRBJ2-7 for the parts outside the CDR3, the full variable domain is DSGVTQTPKHLITATGQRVTLRCSPRSGDLSVYWYQQSLDQGLQFLIQYYNGEERAKGNILERFSAQQFPDLHSELNLSSLELGDSALYFCASSVGGVGHGYEQYFGPGTRLTVT.

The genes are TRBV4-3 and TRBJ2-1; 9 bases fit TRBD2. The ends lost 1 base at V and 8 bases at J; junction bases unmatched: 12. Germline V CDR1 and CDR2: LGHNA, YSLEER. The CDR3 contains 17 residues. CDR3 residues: CASSQAGGGASLDEQFF. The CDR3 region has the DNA TGCGCCAGCAGCCAAGCGGGCGGGGGGGCGTCGTTGGATGAGCAGTTCTTC.

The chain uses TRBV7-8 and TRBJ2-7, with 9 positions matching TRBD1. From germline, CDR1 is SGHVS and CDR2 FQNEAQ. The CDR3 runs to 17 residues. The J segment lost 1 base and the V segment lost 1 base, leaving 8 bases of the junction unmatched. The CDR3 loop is CASSLVTGTGPSYEQYF. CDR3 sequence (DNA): TGTGCCAGCAGCTTAGTCACCGGGACAGGGCCTTCCTACGAGCAGTACTTC.

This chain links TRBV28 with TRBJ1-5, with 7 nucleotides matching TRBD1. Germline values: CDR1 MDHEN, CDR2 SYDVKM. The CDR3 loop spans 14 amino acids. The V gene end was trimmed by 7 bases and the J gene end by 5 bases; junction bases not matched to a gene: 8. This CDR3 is CASIPGTEDQPQHF. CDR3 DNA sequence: TGTGCCAGCATCCCCGGGACAGAGGATCAGCCCCAGCATTTT. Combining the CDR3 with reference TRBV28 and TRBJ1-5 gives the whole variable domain DVKVTQSSRYLVKRTGEKVFLECVQDMDHENMFWYRQDPGLGLRLIYFSYDVKMKEKGDIPEGYSVSREKKERFSLILESASTNQTSMYLCASIPGTEDQPQHFGDGTRLSIL.

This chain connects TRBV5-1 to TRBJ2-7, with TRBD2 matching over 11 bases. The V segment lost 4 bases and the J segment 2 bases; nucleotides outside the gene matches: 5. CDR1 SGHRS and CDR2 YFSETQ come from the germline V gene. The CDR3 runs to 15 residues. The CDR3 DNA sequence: TGCGCCAGCAGCCCAGGGACTAGCGGAACCTACGAGCAGTACTTC. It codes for CASSPGTSGTYEQYF.

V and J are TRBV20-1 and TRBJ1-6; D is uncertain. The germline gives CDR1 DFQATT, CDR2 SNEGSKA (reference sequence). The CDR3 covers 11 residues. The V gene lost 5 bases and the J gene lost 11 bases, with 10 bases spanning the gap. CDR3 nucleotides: TGCAGTGCTGGGGAGTTTGCACCCCTCCACTTT. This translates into CSAGEFAPLHF.

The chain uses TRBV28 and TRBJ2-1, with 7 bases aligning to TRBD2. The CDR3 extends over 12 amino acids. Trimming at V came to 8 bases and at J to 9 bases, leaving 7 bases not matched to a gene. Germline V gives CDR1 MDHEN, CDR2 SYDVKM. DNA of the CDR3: TGTGCCAGCCGAGCGGGAAACCTTGAGCAGTTCTTC. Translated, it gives CASRAGNLEQFF.

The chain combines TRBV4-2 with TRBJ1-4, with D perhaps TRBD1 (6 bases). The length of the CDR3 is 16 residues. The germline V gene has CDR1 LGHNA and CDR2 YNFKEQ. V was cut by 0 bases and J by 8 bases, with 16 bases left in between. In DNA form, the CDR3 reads TGTGCCAGCAGCCAAGAAGGGGCAGGGGTGGGAGAAAAACTGTTTTTT. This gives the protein CASSQEGAGVGEKLFF.

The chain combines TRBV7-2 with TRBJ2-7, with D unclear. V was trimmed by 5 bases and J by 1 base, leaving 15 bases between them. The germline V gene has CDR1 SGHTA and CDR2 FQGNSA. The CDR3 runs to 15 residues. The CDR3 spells CASSPFGSASYEQYF. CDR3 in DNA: TGTGCCAGCAGCCCGTTCGGGTCCGCTTCCTACGAGCAGTACTTC.

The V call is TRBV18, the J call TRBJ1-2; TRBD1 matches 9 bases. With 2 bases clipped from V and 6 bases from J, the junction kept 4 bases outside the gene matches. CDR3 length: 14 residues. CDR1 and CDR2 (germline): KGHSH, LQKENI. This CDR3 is CASSPSTGGDGYTF. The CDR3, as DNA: TGTGCCAGCTCACCATCAACAGGGGGCGATGGCTACACCTTC.

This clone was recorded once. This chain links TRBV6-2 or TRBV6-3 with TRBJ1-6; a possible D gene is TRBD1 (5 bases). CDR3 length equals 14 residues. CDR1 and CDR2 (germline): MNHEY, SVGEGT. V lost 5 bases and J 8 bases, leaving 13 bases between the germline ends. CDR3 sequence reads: CASSPRGSDSPLHF. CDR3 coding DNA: TGTGCCAGCAGTCCCCGGGGGAGCGATTCACCCCTCCACTTT.

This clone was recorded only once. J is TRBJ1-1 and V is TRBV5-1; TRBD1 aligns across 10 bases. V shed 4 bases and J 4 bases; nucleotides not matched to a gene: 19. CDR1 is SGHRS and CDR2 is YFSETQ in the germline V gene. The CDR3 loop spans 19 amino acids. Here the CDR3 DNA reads TGCGCCAGCAGCGGGACAGGGGACAAGCTACACCCTTGCCGCACTGAAGCTTTCTTT. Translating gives CASSGTGDKLHPCRTEAFF.

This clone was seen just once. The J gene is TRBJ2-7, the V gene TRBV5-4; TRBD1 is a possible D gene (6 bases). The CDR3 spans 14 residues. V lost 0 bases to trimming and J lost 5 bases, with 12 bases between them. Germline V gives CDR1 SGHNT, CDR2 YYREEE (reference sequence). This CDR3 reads CASSLAGQYHEQYF. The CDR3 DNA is TGTGCCAGCAGCTTGGCCGGACAGTACCACGAGCAGTACTTC.

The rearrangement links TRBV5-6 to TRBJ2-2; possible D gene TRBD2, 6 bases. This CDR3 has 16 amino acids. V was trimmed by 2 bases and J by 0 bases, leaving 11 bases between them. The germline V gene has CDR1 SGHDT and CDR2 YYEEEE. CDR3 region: CASSFAGSANTGELFF. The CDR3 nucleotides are TGTGCCAGCAGCTTCGCGGGGTCCGCGAACACCGGGGAGCTGTTTTTT.

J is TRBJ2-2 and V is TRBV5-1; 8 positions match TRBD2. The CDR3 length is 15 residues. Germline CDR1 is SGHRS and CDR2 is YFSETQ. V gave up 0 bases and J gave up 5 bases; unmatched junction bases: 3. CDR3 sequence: CASSLGLARTGELFF. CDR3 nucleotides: TGCGCCAGCAGCTTGGGACTAGCGAGGACCGGGGAGCTGTTTTTT.

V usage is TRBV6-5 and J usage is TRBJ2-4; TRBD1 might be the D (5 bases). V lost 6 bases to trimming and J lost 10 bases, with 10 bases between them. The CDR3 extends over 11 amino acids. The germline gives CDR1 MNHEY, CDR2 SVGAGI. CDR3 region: CASRGVRIQYF. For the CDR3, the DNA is TGTGCCAGCAGAGGGGTGCGGATTCAGTACTTC.

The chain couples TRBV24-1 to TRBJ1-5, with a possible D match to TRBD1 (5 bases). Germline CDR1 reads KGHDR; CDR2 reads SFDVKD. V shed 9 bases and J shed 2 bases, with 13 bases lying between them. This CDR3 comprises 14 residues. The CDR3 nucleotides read TGTGCCACCGGGGGGAGGGATGGCAATCAGCCCCAGCATTTT. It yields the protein CATGGRDGNQPQHF.

CDR3 protein: CASSLDQWEDTFRGQFF. For the CDR3, the DNA is TGTGCCAGCAGCTTAGATCAGTGGGAGGACACCTTCCGTGGGCAGTTCTTC. The genes are TRBV11-2 and TRBJ2-1; perhaps TRBD2 as D (6 bases). Trimming took off 0 bases at V and 12 bases at J, with 24 bases between the two ends. Germline CDR1 and CDR2: SGHAT and FQNNGV. The CDR3 runs 17 residues.

This chain's CDR3 is CASGDPSETQYF. The CDR3 DNA follows: TGCGCCAGCGGAGACCCGAGTGAGACCCAGTACTTC. The rearrangement uses TRBV4-1 and TRBJ2-5; D is unclear. Looked up from germline, CDR1 is MGHRA and CDR2 is YSYEKL. V lost 8 bases to trimming and J lost 5 bases, with 12 bases between them. This CDR3 has 12 residues.

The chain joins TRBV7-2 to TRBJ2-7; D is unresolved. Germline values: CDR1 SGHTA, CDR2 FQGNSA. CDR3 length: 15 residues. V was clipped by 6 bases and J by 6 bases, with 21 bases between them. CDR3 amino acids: CASSSSRVMGREQYF. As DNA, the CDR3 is TGTGCCAGCAGTTCATCGCGCGTGATGGGCCGCGAGCAGTACTTC.

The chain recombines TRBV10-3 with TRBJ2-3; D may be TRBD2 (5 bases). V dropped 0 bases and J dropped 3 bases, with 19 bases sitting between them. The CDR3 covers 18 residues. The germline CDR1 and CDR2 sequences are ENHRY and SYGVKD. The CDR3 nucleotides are TGTGCCATCAGTGAGTCGGAGTCGCGCGCTAGCTCAACAGATACGCAGTATTTT. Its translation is CAISESESRASSTDTQYF.